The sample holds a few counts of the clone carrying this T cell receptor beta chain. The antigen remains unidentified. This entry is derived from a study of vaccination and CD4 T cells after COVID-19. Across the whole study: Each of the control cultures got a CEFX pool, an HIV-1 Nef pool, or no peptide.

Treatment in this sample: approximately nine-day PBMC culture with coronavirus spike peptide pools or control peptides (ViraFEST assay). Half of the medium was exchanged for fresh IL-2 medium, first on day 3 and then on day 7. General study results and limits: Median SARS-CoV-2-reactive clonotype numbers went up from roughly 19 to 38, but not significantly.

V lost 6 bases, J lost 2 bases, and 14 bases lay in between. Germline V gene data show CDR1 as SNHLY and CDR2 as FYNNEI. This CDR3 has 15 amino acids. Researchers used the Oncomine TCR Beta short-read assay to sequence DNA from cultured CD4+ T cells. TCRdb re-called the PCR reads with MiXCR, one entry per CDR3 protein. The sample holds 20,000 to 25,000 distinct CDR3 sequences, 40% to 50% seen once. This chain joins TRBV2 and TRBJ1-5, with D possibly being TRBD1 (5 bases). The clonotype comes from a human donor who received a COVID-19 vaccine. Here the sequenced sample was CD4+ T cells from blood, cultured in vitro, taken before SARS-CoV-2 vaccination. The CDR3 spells CASSDYRLRNQPQHF. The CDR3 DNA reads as TGTGCCAGCAGCGATTACAGGCTCCGCAATCAGCCCCAGCATTTT. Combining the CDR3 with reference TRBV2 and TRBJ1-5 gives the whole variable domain EPEVTQTPSHQVTQMGQEVILRCVPISNHLYFYWYRQILGQKVEFLVSFYNNEISEKSEIFDDQFSVERPDGSNFTLKIRSTKLEDSAMYFCASSDYRLRNQPQHFGDGTRLSIL.